This TCR beta chain is drawn from a study of shared clonotypes between healthy human individuals. Here immunoSEQ multiplex PCR was the method, and the copy in TCRdb shows in-frame clones only, minus some. The sample records approximately 1,500,000 clones, around 98% being singletons. This clone was observed once. Germline CDR1 is SGHNT and CDR2 is YENEEA. This CDR3 comprises 17 residues. V gave up 3 bases and J gave up 1 base; unmatched junction bases: 9. Input material: naive CD4+ T cells sorted from blood. Stated subset: CD45RA+ positively selected. The source of this sequence is a man under 40 in good health. V gene TRBV11-3 combines with J gene TRBJ1-3, with 7 bases identical to TRBD1. The CDR3 loop is CASSFGRGTVSGNTIYF. CDR3 nucleotide sequence: TGTGCCAGCAGCTTTGGCAGGGGGACCGTTTCTGGAAACACCATATATTTT.